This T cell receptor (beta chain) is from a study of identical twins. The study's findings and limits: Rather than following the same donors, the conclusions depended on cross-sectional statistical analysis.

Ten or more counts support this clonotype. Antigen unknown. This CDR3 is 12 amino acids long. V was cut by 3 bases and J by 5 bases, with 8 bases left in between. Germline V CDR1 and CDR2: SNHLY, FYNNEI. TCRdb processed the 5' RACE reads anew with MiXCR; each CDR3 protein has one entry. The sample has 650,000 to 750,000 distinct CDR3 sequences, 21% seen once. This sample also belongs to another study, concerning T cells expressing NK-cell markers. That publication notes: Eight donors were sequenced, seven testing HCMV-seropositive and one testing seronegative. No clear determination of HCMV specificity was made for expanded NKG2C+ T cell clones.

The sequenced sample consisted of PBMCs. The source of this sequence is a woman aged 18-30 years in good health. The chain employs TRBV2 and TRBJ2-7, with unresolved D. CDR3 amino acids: CASSESIHEQYF. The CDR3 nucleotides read TGTGCCAGCAGTGAGAGTATCCACGAGCAGTACTTC.